Shown below are 5 T cell receptor beta chains from a single sample sequenced in a study of blood T cell repertoires in COVID-19. Assay: immunoSEQ multiplex PCR; the TCRdb copy retains only in-frame clones and omits some. Among 270,000 or so clones listed, less than 85% were seen once. The sample consisted of peripheral blood. These receptors all stem from a human donor with COVID-19, enrolled during active disease. The donor label of this sample is uncertain.

The gene calls are TRBV3-1 (or the pseudogene TRBV3-2) and TRBJ1-1; 9 positions match TRBD1. Germline CDR1 reads LGHDT; CDR2 reads YNNKEL (reference sequence). V was pared by 0 bases and J by 5 bases, with 10 bases of the junction left unmatched. The CDR3 length is 17 residues. The chain's CDR3 is CASSQDTGGGRGTEAFF. The CDR3 coding sequence is TGTGCCAGCAGCCAAGATACAGGGGGCGGGCGCGGGACTGAAGCTTTCTTT.

The chain recombines TRBV5-1 with TRBJ2-5; 7 bases line up with TRBD2. The CDR3 totals 16 residues. The ends lost 3 bases at V and 6 bases at J; junction bases unmatched: 14. Germline V gene data show CDR1 as SGHRS and CDR2 as YFSETQ. The CDR3 reads CASSSATGGPGKTQYF. CDR3 DNA: TGCGCCAGCAGCTCCGCCACGGGAGGCCCCGGGAAGACCCAGTACTTC.

The chain carries TRBV27 and TRBJ2-7; D call uncertain. From germline, CDR1 is MNHEY and CDR2 SMNVEV (reference sequence). CDR3 size: 12 residues. V shed 2 bases and J shed 5 bases, with 7 bases lying between them. The CDR3 DNA sequence: TGTGCCAGCAGTTTACGAGGAAACGAGCAGTACTTC. It yields the protein CASSLRGNEQYF.

V is TRBV9 and J is TRBJ2-2; 8 bases align to TRBD2. Trimming at V came to 4 bases and at J to 1 base, leaving 6 bases not matched to a gene. This CDR3 has 16 amino acids. Per germline, CDR1 SGDLS and CDR2 YYNGEE. CDR3 amino acids: CASSPLAGGNTGELFF. CDR3 sequence (DNA): TGTGCCAGCAGCCCCCTGGCGGGAGGGAACACCGGGGAGCTGTTTTTT.

The chain combines TRBV30 with TRBJ2-1; 14 positions agree with TRBD2. The CDR3 is 17 amino acids. V shed 1 base, J shed 3 bases, and the junction held 5 bases outside the gene matches. CDR1 and CDR2 (germline): GTSNPN, SVGIG (reference sequence). The CDR3 DNA reads TGTGCCTGGAGTGGTGGAGGGACTAGCGGGAGCTACAATGAGCAGTTCTTC. It codes for CAWSGGGTSGSYNEQFF.